The clone carrying this TCR beta chain was detected many times. Its target is unknown. A read error may produce the germline difference seen at one junction end. The data were obtained in a study of regulatory T cells in long-lasting Graves disease. About the research overall: Prior antithyroid drug treatment in newly diagnosed Graves' patients lasted under 3 months. Study results and caveats: Patients with persistent disease showed a bias toward TRBV28, TRBJ1-2 and TRBJ2-5. Analysis covered peripheral blood alone, not thyroid tissue.

Building the TCR beta libraries relied on iRepertoire HTBI primers, and CDR3 regions underwent Arm-PCR. MiXCR was run by TCRdb on the multiplex PCR reads, yielding one entry per CDR3 protein. The repertoire holds hundreds of thousands of distinct CDR3 sequences, with about 16% as singletons. The time point denotes: newly diagnosed GD, antithyroid drugs for less than 3 months. The TCR library was made from RNA that had been extracted from PBMCs in TRIzol. This CDR3 spans 15 amino acids. Germline V lookup: CDR1 SGHRS, CDR2 YFSETQ. The same sample was also used in a study of T cells in Graves' hyperthyroidism and ophthalmopathy.

The material sequenced was peripheral blood mononuclear cells (PBMCs), taken at new diagnosis, from a patient treated with antithyroid drugs. The receptor was derived from a woman aged 35-60 years with Graves disease. The chain has TRBV5-1 and TRBJ2-3, with a weak D call TRBD2 (5 bases). CDR3 DNA: TGTGCCAGCAGCTTGGTGTCAGCGGGCACAGATACGCAGTATTTT. Translating gives CASSLVSAGTDTQYF.